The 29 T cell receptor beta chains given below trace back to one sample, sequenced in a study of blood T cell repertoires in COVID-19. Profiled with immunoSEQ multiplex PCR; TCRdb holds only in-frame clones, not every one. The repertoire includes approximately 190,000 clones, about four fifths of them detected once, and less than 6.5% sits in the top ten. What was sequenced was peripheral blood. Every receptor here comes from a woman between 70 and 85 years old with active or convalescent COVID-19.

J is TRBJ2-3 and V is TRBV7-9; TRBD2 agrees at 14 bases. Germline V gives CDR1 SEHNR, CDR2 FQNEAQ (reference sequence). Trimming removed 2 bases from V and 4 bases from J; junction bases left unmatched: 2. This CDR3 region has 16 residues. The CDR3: CASSLQGLAGADTQYF. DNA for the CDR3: TGTGCCAGCAGCTTACAGGGACTAGCGGGAGCAGATACGCAGTATTTT.

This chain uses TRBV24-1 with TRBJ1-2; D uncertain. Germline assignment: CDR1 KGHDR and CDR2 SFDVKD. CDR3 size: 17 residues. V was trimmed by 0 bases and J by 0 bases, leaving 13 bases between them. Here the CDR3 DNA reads TGTGCCACCAGTGATTTGCCAGTCATCACCGCTAACTATGGCTACACCTTC. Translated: CATSDLPVITANYGYTF.

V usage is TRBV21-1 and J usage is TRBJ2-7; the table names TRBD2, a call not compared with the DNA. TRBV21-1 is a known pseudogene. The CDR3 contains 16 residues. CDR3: CASSNKPRDFSYEQYF. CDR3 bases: TGTGCCAGCAGCAACAAACCACGGGACTTTTCCTACGAGCAGTACTTC.

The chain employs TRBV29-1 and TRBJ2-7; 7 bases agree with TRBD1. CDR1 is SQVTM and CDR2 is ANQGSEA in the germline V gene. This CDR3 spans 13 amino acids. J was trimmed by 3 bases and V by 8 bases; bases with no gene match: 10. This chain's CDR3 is CSFTGAYNYEQYF. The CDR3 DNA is TGCAGCTTTACAGGGGCTTACAACTACGAGCAGTACTTC.

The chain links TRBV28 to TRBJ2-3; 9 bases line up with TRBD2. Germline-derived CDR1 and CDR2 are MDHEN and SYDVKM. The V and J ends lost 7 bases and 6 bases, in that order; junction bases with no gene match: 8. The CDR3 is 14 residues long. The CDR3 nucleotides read TGTGCCAGCAATAGCGGGAGCCCCATGGATACGCAGTATTTT. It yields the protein CASNSGSPMDTQYF.

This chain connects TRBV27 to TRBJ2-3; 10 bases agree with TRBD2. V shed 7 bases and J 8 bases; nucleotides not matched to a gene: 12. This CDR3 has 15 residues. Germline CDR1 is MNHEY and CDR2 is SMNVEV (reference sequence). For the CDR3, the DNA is TGTGCCAGCAACCGTAGCGGGAGGCCCCCCGTTACGCAGTATTTT. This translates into CASNRSGRPPVTQYF.

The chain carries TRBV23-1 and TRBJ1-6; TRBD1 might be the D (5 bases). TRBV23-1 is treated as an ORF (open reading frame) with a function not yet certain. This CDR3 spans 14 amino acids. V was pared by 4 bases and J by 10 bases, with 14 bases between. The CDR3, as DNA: TGCGCCAGCAGTCCTGACGGGGGTGGGTCACCCCTCCACTTT. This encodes CASSPDGGGSPLHF.

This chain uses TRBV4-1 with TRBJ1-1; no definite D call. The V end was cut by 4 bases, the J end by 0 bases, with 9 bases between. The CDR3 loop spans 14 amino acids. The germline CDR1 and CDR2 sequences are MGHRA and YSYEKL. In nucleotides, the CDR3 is TGCGCCAGCAGCCCGAATAACATGAACACTGAAGCTTTCTTT. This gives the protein CASSPNNMNTEAFF.

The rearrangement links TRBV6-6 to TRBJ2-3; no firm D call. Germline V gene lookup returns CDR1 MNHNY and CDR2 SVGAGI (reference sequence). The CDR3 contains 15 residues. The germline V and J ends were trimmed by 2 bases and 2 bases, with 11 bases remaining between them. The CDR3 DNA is TGTGCCAGCAGTTACGACTCCCAAGCCACAGATACGCAGTATTTT. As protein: CASSYDSQATDTQYF.

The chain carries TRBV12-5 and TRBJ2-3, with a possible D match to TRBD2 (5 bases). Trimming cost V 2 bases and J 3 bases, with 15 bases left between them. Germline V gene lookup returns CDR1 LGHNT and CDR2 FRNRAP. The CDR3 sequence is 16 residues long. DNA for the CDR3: TGTGCTAGTGGTTTGATAACGGGAACCGGGACAGATACGCAGTATTTT. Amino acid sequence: CASGLITGTGTDTQYF.

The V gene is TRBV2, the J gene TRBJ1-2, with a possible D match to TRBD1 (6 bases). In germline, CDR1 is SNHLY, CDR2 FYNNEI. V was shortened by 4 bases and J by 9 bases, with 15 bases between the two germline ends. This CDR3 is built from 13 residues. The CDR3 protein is CASSVQGARSYTF. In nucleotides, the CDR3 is TGTGCCAGCAGTGTACAGGGAGCAAGGAGCTACACCTTC.

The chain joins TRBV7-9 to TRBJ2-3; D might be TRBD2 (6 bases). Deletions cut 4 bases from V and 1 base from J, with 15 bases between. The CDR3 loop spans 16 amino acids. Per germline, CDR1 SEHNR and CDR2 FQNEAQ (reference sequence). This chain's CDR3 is CASSSRRRDGTDTQYF. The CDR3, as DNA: TGTGCCAGCAGCTCGCGGCGGCGGGACGGCACAGATACGCAGTATTTT. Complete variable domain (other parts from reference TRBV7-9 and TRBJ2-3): DTGVSQNPRHKITKRGQNVTFRCDPISEHNRLYWYRQTLGQGPEFLTYFQNEAQLEKSRLLSDRFSAERPKGSFSTLEIQRTEQGDSAMYLCASSSRRRDGTDTQYFGPGTRLTVL.

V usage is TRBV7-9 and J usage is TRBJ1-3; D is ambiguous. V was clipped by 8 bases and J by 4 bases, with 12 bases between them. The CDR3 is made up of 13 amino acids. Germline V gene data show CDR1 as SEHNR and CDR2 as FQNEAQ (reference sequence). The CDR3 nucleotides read TGTGCCAGCCACGCGGGCCTCGGAAACACCATATATTTT. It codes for CASHAGLGNTIYF.

CDR3 sequence (DNA): TGTGCCAGCAGCTCGATAGAGACAGGGCGCACTCAAGAGACCCAGTACTTC. This translates into CASSSIETGRTQETQYF. The V call is TRBV5-4, the J call TRBJ2-5; 7 nucleotides align to TRBD1. V gave up 3 bases and J gave up 2 bases; unmatched junction bases: 13. The CDR3 loop spans 17 amino acids. Germline V CDR1 and CDR2: SGHNT, YYREEE (reference sequence).

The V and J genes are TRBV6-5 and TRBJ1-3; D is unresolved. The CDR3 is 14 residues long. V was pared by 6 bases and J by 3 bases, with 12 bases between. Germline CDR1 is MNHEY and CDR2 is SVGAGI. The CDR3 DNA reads TGTGCCAGCAGACCCCCCGGGATTGGAAACACCATATATTTT. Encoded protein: CASRPPGIGNTIYF.

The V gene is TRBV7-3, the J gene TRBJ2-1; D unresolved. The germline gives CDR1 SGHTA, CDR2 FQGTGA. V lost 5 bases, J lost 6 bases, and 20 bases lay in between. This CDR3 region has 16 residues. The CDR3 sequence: CASSPNTNRQSNEQFF. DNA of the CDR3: TGTGCCAGCAGCCCTAACACTAATAGGCAGTCCAATGAGCAGTTCTTC.

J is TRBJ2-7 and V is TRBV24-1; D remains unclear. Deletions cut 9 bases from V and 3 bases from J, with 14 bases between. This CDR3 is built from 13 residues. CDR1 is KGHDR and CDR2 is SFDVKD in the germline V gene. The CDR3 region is CATPEVHGYEQYF. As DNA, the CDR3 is TGTGCCACCCCCGAGGTCCACGGCTACGAGCAGTACTTC.

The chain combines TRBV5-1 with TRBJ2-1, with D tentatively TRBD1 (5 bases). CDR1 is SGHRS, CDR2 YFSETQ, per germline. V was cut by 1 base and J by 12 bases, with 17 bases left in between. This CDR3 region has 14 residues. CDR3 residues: CASSLIDSSVGQFF. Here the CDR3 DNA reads TGCGCCAGCAGCTTGATCGACAGCAGCGTGGGGCAGTTCTTC.

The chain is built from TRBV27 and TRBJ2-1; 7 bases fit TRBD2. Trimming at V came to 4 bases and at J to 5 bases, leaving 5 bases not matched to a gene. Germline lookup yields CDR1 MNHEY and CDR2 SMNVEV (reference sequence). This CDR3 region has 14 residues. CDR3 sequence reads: CASSSAGEDNEQFF. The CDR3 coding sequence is TGTGCCAGCAGTTCGGCGGGAGAGGACAATGAGCAGTTCTTC.

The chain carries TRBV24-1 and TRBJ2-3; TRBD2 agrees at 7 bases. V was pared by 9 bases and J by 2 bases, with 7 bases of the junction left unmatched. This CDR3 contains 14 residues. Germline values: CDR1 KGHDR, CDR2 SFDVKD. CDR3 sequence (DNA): TGTGCCACCGGAGCGGGACGGTCCACAGATACGCAGTATTTT. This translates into CATGAGRSTDTQYF.

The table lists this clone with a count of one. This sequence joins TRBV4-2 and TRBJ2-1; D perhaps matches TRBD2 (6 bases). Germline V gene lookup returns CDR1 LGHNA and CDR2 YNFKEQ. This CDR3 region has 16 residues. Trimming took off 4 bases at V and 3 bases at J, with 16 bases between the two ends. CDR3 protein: CASSPEPGLYYNEQFF. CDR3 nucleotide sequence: TGTGCCAGCAGCCCTGAACCGGGACTTTACTACAATGAGCAGTTCTTC.

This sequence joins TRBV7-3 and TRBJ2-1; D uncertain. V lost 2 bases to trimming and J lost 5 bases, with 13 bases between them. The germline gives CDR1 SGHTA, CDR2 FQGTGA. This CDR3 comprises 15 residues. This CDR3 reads CASSLVLGNDNEQFF. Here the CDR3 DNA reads TGTGCCAGCAGCTTAGTCCTAGGTAATGACAATGAGCAGTTCTTC.

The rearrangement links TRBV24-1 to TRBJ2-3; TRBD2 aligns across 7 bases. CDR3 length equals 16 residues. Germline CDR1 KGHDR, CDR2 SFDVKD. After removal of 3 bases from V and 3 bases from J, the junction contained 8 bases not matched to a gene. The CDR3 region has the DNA TGTGCCACCAGTGATCCTGGGGGAGGGAGGACAGATACGCAGTATTTT. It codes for CATSDPGGGRTDTQYF.

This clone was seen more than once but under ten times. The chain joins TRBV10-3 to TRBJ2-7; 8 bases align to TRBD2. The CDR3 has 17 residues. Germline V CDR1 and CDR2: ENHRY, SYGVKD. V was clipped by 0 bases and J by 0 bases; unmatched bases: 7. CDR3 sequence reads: CAISESIVTSDSYEQYF. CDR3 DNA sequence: TGTGCCATCAGTGAGTCGATCGTGACTAGCGACTCCTACGAGCAGTACTTC.

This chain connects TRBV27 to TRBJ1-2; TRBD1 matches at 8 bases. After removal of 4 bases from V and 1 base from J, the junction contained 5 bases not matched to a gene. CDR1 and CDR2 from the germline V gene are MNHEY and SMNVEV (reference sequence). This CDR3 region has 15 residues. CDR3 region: CASSSPGGGNYGYTF. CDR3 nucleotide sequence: TGTGCCAGCAGTTCCCCAGGGGGCGGTAACTATGGCTACACCTTC.

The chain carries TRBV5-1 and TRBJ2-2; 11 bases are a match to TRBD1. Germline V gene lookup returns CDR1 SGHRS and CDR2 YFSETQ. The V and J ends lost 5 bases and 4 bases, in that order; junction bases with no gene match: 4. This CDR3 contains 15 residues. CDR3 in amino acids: CASRPGTGGTGELFF. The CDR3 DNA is TGCGCCAGCAGGCCCGGGACAGGGGGCACCGGGGAGCTGTTTTTT.

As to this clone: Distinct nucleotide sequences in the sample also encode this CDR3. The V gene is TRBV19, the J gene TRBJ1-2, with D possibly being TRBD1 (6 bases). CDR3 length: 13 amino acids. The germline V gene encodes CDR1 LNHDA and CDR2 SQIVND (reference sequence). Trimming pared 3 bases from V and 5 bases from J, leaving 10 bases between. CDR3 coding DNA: TGTGCCAGTAGTATCGGGCAGGGGTATGGCTACACCTTC. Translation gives CASSIGQGYGYTF.

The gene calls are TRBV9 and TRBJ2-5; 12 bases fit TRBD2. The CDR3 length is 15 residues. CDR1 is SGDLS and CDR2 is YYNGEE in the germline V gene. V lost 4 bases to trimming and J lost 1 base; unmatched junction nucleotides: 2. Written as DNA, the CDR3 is TGTGCCAGCAGCAAACTAGCGGGAGGCCAAGAGACCCAGTACTTC. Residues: CASSKLAGGQETQYF.

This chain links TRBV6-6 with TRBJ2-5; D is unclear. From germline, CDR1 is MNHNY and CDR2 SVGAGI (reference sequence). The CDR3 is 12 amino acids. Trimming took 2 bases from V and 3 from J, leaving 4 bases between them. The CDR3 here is CASSYPKETQYF. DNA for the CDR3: TGTGCCAGCAGTTACCCAAAAGAGACCCAGTACTTC.